The 8 T cell receptor beta chains in this list originate from one sample, sequenced in a study of shared clonotypes between healthy human individuals. The repertoire was sequenced with immunoSEQ multiplex PCR; TCRdb's copy has only in-frame clones and lacks some. The sample contains 2,100,000 or so clones, approximately 96% of which appear only once. Sequencing was done on a sample of naive CD4+ T cells sorted from blood. Regarding subset: CD45RA+ positively selected. The receptors were gathered from a man younger than 30 in good health.

This chain connects TRBV7-3 to TRBJ2-5; 7 positions match TRBD2. J was trimmed by 2 bases and V by 1 base; bases with no gene match: 4. The CDR3 loop spans 15 amino acids. Germline loops: CDR1 SGHTA, CDR2 FQGTGA. CDR3 in amino acids: CASSLNGGIQETQYF. DNA for the CDR3: TGTGCCAGCAGCTTAAACGGGGGGATACAAGAGACCCAGTACTTC.

This chain uses TRBV27 with TRBJ1-2; no definite D call. The V gene's germline CDR1 is MNHEY and CDR2 SMNVEV (reference sequence). This CDR3 spans 14 amino acids. V was shortened by 3 bases and J by 8 bases, with 16 bases between the two germline ends. DNA for the CDR3: TGTGCCAGCAGTTTCCGGGGAGGAGAAGGGGGCTACACCTTC. This encodes CASSFRGGEGGYTF.

Regarding this clone: Here the CDR3 omits its conserved ending phenylalanine or tryptophan, so a read error is the likely source. It is unclear where the CDR3 begins or ends on the DNA, so no DNA is shown, and the CDR3 is as TCRdb lists it. The rearrangement joins TRBV2 to TRBJ2-7. Looked up from germline, CDR1 is SNHLY and CDR2 is FYNNEI. With termini counted, the CDR3 has 11 amino acids. The CDR3 reads CASSADGLIHL.

The J gene is TRBJ2-7, the V gene TRBV5-1, with D possibly being TRBD1 (5 bases). The germline gives CDR1 SGHRS, CDR2 YFSETQ. V was pared by 3 bases and J by 0 bases, with 7 bases between. The CDR3 contains 13 residues. CDR3 sequence (DNA): TGCGCCAGCAGCTCCAGGGTCTCCTACGAGCAGTACTTC. Translating it yields CASSSRVSYEQYF.

V usage is TRBV7-6 and J usage is TRBJ2-3; unclear D gene. The V gene lost 0 bases and the J gene lost 1 base, with 8 bases spanning the gap. The CDR3 has 15 amino acids. The germline CDR1 and CDR2 sequences are SGHVS and FNYEAQ. The CDR3 protein is CASSLAYSRTDTQYF. The DNA for the CDR3 is TGTGCCAGCAGCTTAGCGTACAGCCGCACAGATACGCAGTATTTT.

CDR3 in amino acids: CASSRILGTGVHEQYF. The CDR3 region has the DNA TGTGCCAGCAGTAGAATCCTCGGGACAGGGGTCCACGAGCAGTACTTC. The J gene is TRBJ2-7, the V gene TRBV2, with 10 bases fitting TRBD1. The CDR3 runs to 16 residues. Germline trimming cut 5 bases from V and 5 bases from J; bases unmatched to any gene: 12. Germline values: CDR1 SNHLY, CDR2 FYNNEI.

J is TRBJ2-7 and V is TRBV5-1; 9 nucleotides line up with TRBD1. The CDR3 is 15 residues long. The germline CDR1 and CDR2 sequences are SGHRS and YFSETQ. With 4 bases clipped from V and 2 bases from J, the junction kept 7 bases outside the gene matches. The CDR3 reads CASSLTGGLAYEQYF. CDR3 DNA sequence: TGCGCCAGCAGCCTTACAGGGGGCTTAGCCTACGAGCAGTACTTC.

This chain connects TRBV2 to TRBJ2-5, with TRBD2 as a possible D gene (6 bases). Trimming removed 1 base at V and 10 bases at J, with 16 bases between. The germline gives CDR1 SNHLY, CDR2 FYNNEI. The CDR3 is 14 amino acids. DNA of the CDR3: TGTGCCAGCAGTGAAGAAACGGGGGTGGTCTTCCAGTACTTC. The encoded protein is CASSEETGVVFQYF.